This T cell receptor beta chain was found in a study of radiotherapy plus CTLA-4 blockade in lung cancer. Sequenced by immunoSEQ multiplex PCR; TCRdb stores in-frame clones only, minus some. Here the sample spans about 91,000 clones, around 72% being singletons. The CDR3 is 15 amino acids. Germline assignment: CDR1 MNHNS and CDR2 SASEGT. Unmatched junction bases numbered 0, after V lost 2 bases and J lost 0 bases. Sample: peripheral blood, taken from a patient treated with radiotherapy plus ipilimumab. This clonotype originated in a human donor with non-small cell lung cancer that progressed on radiotherapy plus ipilimumab. The rearrangement uses TRBV6-1 and TRBJ2-3; 9 nucleotides match TRBD2. Written as DNA, the CDR3 is TGTGCCAGCAGTGAACTAGCGGGGAGCACAGATACGCAGTATTTT. Its translation: CASSELAGSTDTQYF.